This T cell receptor beta chain appears in the sequencing data of a study of cytomegalovirus exposure and HLA in healthy donors. CDR3 length: 14 residues. Germline lookup yields CDR1 MNHEY and CDR2 SMNVEV (reference sequence). V trimming: 5 bases; J trimming: 7 bases; junction bases outside the gene matches: 5. With regard to this clone: No antigen is known for it.

Generated by immunoSEQ multiplex PCR, the TCRdb table keeps only in-frame clones and is missing some. In the table there are about 160,000 clones, 85% to 90% of which are singletons. General study findings and limits: Reportedly, cytomegalovirus status was diagnosed with high sensitivity and specificity. According to a subsequent analysis, TCR clusters identified in the first cohort showed a tendency to co-occur across the roughly 130 validation repertoires.

The chain is built from TRBV27 and TRBJ1-5; 10 nucleotides agree with TRBD1. The sequence was obtained from a young man in good health and CMV-seropositive. Sequenced sample: PBMCs. The CDR3 sequence is CASSPGQGKQPQHF. The CDR3 bases are TGTGCCAGCAGTCCGGGACAGGGGAAGCAGCCCCAGCATTTT.